This T cell receptor beta chain was sequenced in a study of CD8 T cell repertoires and HIV-1 epitope variants. Whole-study context: Each of Twenty-five Gag and Nef epitope peptides stimulated a separate culture. Tested: three Gag epitope families, Nef HW9 and YT9.

This clone was picked up one time. The antigen is not known. The CDR3 is 15 amino acids. CDR1 is LNHDA, CDR2 SQIVND, per germline (reference sequence). V shed 6 bases and J 6 bases; nucleotides not matched to a gene: 10. Profiled with immunoSEQ multiplex PCR; TCRdb holds only in-frame clones, not every one. The sample has over 4,000 clones, about two thirds seen once. The J gene is TRBJ1-1, the V gene TRBV19; TRBD1 matches at 10 bases. This receptor was taken from a male donor with HIV. The sequenced sample consisted of cultured CD8+ T cells derived from PBMCs. CDR3: CASSLRDRGGAEAFF. CDR3 in DNA: TGTGCCAGTAGCCTTCGGGACAGGGGCGGAGCTGAAGCTTTCTTT.